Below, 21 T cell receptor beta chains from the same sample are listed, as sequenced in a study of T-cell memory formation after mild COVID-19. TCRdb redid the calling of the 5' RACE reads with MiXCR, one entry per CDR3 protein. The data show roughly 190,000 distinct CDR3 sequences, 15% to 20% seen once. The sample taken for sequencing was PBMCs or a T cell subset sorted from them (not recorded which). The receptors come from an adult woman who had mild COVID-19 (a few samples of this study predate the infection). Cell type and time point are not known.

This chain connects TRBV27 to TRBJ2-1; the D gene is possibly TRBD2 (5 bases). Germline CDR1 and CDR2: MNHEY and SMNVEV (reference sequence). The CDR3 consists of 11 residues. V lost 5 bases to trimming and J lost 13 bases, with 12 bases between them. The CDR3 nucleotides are TGTGCCAGCAGTCCGGGATTCGATCAGTTCTTC. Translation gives CASSPGFDQFF.

CDR3 amino acids: CASSYRGNTGTSFTGELFF. CDR3 coding DNA: TGTGCCAGCAGTTACCGCGGTAATACCGGGACTAGCTTCACCGGGGAGCTGTTTTTT. The V and J genes are TRBV6-5 and TRBJ2-2; 9 bases are a match to TRBD2. The CDR3 has 19 residues. The V gene end was trimmed by 2 bases and the J gene end by 4 bases; junction bases not matched to a gene: 14. From germline, CDR1 is MNHEY and CDR2 SVGAGI.

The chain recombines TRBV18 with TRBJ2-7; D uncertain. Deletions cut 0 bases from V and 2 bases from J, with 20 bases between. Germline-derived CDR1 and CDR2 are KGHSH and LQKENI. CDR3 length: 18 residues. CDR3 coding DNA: TGTGCCAGCTCACCACCACCCGTTCGGTTGGCCAGCCCCTACGAGCAGTACTTC. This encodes CASSPPPVRLASPYEQYF.

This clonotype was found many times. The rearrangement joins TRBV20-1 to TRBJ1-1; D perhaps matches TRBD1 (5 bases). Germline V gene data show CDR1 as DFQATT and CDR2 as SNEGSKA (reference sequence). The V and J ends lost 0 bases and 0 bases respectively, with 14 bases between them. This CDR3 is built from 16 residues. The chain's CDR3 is CSARDFWDPLNTEAFF. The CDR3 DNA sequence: TGCAGTGCTAGAGATTTTTGGGACCCATTGAACACTGAAGCTTTCTTT.

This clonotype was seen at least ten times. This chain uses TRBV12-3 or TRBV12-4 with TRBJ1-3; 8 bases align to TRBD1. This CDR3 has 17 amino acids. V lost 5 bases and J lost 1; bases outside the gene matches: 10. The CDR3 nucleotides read TGTGCCAGCAGTCCTCGGACAGGGAGTAAGTCTGGAAACACCATATATTTT. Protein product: CASSPRTGSKSGNTIYF.

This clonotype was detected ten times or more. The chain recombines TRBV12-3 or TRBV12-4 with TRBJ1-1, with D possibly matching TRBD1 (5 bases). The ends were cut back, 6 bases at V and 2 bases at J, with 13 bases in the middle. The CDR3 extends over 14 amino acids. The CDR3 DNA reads TGTGCCAGCAGCCAAGGGACGGCCAACACTGAAGCTTTCTTT. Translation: CASSQGTANTEAFF.

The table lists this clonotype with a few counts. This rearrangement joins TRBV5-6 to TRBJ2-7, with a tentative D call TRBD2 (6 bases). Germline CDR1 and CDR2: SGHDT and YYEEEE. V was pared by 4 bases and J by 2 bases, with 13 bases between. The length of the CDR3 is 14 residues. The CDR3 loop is CASSQGLLTYEQYF. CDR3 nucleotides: TGTGCCAGCAGCCAGGGACTTCTAACCTACGAGCAGTACTTC.

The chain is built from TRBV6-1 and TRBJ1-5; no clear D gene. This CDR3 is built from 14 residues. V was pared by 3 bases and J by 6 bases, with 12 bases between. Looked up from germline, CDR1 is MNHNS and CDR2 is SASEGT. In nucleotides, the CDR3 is TGTGCCAGCAGTGACCGTGACCTAGTTCAGCCCCAGCATTTT. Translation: CASSDRDLVQPQHF.

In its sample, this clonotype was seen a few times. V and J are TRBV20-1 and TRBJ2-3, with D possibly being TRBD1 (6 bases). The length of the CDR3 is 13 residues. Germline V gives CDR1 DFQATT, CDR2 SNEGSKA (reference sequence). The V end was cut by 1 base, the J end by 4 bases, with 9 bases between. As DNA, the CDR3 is TGCAGTGCTAGAGTACAGGGTTCAGATACGCAGTATTTT. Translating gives CSARVQGSDTQYF.

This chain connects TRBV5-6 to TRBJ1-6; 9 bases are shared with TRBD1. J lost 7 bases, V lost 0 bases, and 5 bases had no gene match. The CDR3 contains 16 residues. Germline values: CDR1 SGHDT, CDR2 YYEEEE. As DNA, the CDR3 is TGTGCCAGCAGCTTGGGGGGACAGGGTTACAATTCACCCCTCCACTTT. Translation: CASSLGGQGYNSPLHF.

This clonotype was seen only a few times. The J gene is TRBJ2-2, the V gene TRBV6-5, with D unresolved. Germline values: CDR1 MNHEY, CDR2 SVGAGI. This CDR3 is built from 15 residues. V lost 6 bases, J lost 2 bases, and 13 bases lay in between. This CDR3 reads CASSLTSSNTGELFF. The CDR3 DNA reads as TGTGCCAGCAGCCTTACTTCCAGTAACACCGGGGAGCTGTTTTTT.

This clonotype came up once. CDR3 in amino acids: CASSQENSGNTIYF. The CDR3 DNA sequence: TGTGCCAGCAGCCAAGAGAACTCTGGAAACACCATATATTTT. The gene calls are TRBV3-1 and TRBJ1-3, with D uncertain. Trimming took 0 bases from V and 0 from J, leaving 3 bases between them. The CDR3 consists of 14 residues. CDR1 is LGHDT and CDR2 is YNNKEL in the germline V gene (reference sequence).

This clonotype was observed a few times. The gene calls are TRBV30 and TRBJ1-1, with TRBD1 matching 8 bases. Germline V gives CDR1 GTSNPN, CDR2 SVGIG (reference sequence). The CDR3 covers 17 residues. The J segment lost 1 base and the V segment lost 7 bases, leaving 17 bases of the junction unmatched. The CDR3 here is CASQPPDRGYGNTEAFF. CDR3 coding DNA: TGTGCCTCACAACCACCCGACAGGGGCTATGGGAACACTGAAGCTTTCTTT.

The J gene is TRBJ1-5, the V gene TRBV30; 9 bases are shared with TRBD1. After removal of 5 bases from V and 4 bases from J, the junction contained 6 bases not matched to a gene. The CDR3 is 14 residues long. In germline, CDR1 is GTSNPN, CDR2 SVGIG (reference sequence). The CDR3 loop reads CAWSGTGLNQPQHF. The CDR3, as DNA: TGTGCCTGGTCCGGGACAGGGTTAAATCAGCCCCAGCATTTT.

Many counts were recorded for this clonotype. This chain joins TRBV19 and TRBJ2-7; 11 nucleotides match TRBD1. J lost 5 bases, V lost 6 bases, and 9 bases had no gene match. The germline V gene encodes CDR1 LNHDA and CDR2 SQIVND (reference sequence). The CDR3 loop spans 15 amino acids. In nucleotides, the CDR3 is TGTGCCAGTAGCGCTCCGGGACAGGGGGTGCACGAGCAGTACTTC. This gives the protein CASSAPGQGVHEQYF.

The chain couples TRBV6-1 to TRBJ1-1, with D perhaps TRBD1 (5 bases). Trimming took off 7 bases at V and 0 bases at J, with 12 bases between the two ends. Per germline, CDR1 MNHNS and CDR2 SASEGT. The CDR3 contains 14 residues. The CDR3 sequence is CASKPQGMNTEAFF. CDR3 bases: TGTGCCAGCAAACCTCAGGGCATGAACACTGAAGCTTTCTTT.

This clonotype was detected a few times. The CDR3 is CASSLGTVGNEQFF. The CDR3 DNA is TGTGCCAGCAGTTTAGGTACTGTGGGCAATGAGCAGTTCTTC. V and J are TRBV12-3 or TRBV12-4 and TRBJ2-1; D unclear. The CDR3 contains 14 residues. V lost 1 base and J lost 6, with 10 bases in between.

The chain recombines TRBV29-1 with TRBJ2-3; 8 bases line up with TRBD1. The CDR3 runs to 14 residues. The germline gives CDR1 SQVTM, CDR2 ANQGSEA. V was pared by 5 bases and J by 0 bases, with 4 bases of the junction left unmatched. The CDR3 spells CSVRTGQSTDTQYF. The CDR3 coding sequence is TGCAGCGTTCGGACAGGGCAGAGCACAGATACGCAGTATTTT.

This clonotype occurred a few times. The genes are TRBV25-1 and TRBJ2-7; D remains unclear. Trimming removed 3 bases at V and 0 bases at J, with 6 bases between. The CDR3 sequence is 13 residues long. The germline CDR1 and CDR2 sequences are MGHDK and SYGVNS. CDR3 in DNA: TGTGCCAGCAGTGACAGTCTCTCCTACGAGCAGTACTTC. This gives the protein CASSDSLSYEQYF.

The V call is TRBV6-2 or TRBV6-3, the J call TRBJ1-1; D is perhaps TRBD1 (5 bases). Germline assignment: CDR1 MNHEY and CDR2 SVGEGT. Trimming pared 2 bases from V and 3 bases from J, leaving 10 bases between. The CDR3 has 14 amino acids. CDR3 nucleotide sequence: TGTGCCAGCAGTTACGCGGGGCACGACACTGAAGCTTTCTTT. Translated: CASSYAGHDTEAFF.

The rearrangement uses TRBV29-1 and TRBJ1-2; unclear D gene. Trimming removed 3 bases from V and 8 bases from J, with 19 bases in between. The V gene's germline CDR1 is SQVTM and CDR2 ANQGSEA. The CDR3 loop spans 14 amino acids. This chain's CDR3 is CSVDSSAGTDGYTF. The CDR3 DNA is TGCAGCGTTGATAGTTCCGCGGGTACGGACGGCTACACCTTC.